This T cell receptor beta chain was found in a study of T cells in Graves' hyperthyroidism and ophthalmopathy. With 4 bases removed from V and 0 bases from J, the gap between germline ends came to 12 bases. Germline assignment: CDR1 SEHNR and CDR2 FQNEAQ (reference sequence). This CDR3 has 15 amino acids. Amplification targeted TCR beta CDR3 regions from RNA transcripts. The TCR CDR3 first-round RT-PCR relied on the HTBI primer set. Via MiXCR, TCRdb re-called the multiplex PCR reads, giving one row per CDR3 protein. This table has under 800,000 distinct CDR3 sequences, 14% appearing once. Those with hyperthyroidism were 18 to 65 years old, newly diagnosed, and ill for under 2 months.

Specimen: blood. The chain uses TRBV7-9 and TRBJ1-1; tentative D call: TRBD1 (5 bases). This receptor was obtained from a woman aged 18-35 years with Graves' hyperthyroidism. The chain's CDR3 is CASSSRQSVNTEAFF. DNA for the CDR3: TGTGCCAGCAGCTCCCGACAGAGTGTGAACACTGAAGCTTTCTTT.